This TCR beta chain is drawn from a study of shared clonotypes between healthy human individuals. Study in general: The composition of the donors was a couple of women and a few men aged 18 to 49.

TCRdb keeps only in-frame clones here, not all; method: immunoSEQ multiplex PCR. The sample includes millions of clones, approximately 95% of them seen just once. Remarks on this clone: Its cognate antigen is unknown.

Germline trimming cut 5 bases from V and 1 base from J; bases unmatched to any gene: 13. Germline V gene data show CDR1 as LNHDA and CDR2 as SQIVND (reference sequence). The CDR3 is 18 amino acids. Positively selected for CCR7, the CD45RO-negative cells used as naive CD8 cells excluded terminally differentiated effector memory CD45RA+ cells. Whole-study findings and limits: Sequencing depth was a factor that was expected to affect clonotype sharing among donors.

The sequencing sample was made of naive CD8+ T cells sorted from blood. This sequence joins TRBV19 and TRBJ2-3; 9 nucleotides agree with TRBD1. The TCR originated in a man younger than 30 in good health. CDR3 nucleotide sequence: TGTGCCAGTAGTTGGCCCGGGACAGGGAGTTTAGGCACAGATACGCAGTATTTT. Its protein is CASSWPGTGSLGTDTQYF.